The present entry profiles one TCR beta chain with its context. These data come from a study of blood T cell repertoires in COVID-19. Across the whole study: Samples came from the United States, Italy and Spain, spanning acute and convalescent COVID-19.

V was cut by 7 bases and J by 3 bases, with 16 bases left in between. The CDR3 totals 15 residues. Germline V gene data show CDR1 as MDHEN and CDR2 as SYDVKM. Profiling relied on immunoSEQ multiplex PCR, and the TCRdb table lists in-frame clones only, not all of them. Of 80,000 or so clones detected, around 85% appear once; the ten largest clones hold roughly 9.3%. The Seattle patients, enrolled during active infection, were followed longitudinally. Specimen: peripheral blood. This TCR derives from a man aged 45-60 years with COVID-19, enrolled during active disease. The chain employs TRBV28 and TRBJ1-3; no clear D gene. The CDR3 spells CASMTGGMDGNTIYF. The CDR3 DNA reads TGTGCCAGCATGACGGGAGGGATGGATGGAAACACCATATATTTT.